Only a few counts were recorded for the clone carrying this T cell receptor beta chain. Its antigen is currently unknown. CDR3 length: 12 amino acids. V was clipped by 5 bases and J by 2 bases, with 6 bases between them. Germline V CDR1 and CDR2: MDHEN, SYDVKM. This specimen belongs to a study of T cells in Graves' hyperthyroidism and ophthalmopathy. Broader study findings: The model predicted ophthalmopathy a median roughly 6.5 months before onset.

Amplification yielded TCR beta CDR3 regions, with RNA transcripts as the source. TCR CDR3 regions were first amplified by RT-PCR with HTBI primers. TCRdb used MiXCR to reprocess the multiplex PCR reads, holding one entry per CDR3 protein. The data hold 600,000 to 800,000 distinct CDR3 sequences, with approximately 40% observed a single time. More than 9.5 ml fresh peripheral blood yielded the PBMCs. The sequencing input was blood. The TCR sequence derives from a woman aged 40 to 50 with Graves' hyperthyroidism. V usage is TRBV28 and J usage is TRBJ1-2; maybe TRBD1 (6 bases). The CDR3 DNA sequence: TGTGCCAGCAGTGGACAGAACTATGGCTACACCTTC. Translation gives CASSGQNYGYTF.